The clone carrying this T cell receptor (beta chain) has only one observation. Its target is unknown. V lost 4 bases to trimming and J lost 0 bases; unmatched junction nucleotides: 7. CDR1 and CDR2 from the germline V gene are SGHRS and YFSETQ. This CDR3 has 16 residues. The protocol was immunoSEQ multiplex PCR, while the TCRdb copy is restricted to in-frame clones and leaves out a portion. The sample has about 2.4 million clones; 80% to 95% are singletons. The donor population consisted of healthy HIV-negative adults with no recent acute infections or vaccinations. The CD4+ fraction was divided into a CD45RA+ naive subset and a CD45RA-negative memory subset. The sample comes from a study of shared clonotypes between healthy human individuals. Study-wide findings and caveats: Generation probabilities of non-shared clonotypes were lower (relative to those shared by all four donors). Naive CD4 clonotype sharing across several donors was about 5%.

The sample was naive CD4+ T cells from PBMCs. Subset: CD45RA+ positively selected. This receptor was taken from a young man in good health. Some clones in this sample may be carry-over from other donors' samples. This chain connects TRBV5-1 to TRBJ1-3; 7 nucleotides line up with TRBD1. For the CDR3, the DNA is TGCGCCAGCAGCCTCCAGGGGGTTGTCTCTGGAAACACCATATATTTT. It yields the protein CASSLQGVVSGNTIYF.